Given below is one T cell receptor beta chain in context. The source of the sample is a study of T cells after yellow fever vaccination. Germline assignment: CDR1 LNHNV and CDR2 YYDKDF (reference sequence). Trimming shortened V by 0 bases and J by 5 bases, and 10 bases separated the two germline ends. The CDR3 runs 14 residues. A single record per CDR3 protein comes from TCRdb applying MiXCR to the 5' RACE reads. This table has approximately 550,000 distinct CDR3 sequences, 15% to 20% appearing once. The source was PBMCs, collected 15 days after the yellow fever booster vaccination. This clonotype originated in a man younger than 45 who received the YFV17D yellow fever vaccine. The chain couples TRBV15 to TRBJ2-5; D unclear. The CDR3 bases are TGTGCCACCAGCAGAGATCGACCCGTGGAGACCCAGTACTTC. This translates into CATSRDRPVETQYF.